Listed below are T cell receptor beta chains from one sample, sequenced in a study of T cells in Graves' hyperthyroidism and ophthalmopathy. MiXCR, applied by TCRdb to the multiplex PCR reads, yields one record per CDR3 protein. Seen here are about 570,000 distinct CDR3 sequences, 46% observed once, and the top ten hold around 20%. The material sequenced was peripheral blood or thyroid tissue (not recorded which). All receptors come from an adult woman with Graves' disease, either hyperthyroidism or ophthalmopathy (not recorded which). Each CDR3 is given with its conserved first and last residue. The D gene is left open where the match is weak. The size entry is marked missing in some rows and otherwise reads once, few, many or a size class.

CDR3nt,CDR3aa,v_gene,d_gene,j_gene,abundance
TGCGCCAGCAGCTCGACCCAGGGGGGCGGCACTGAAGCTTTCTTT,CASSSTQGGGTEAFF,TRBV5-1,TRBD1,TRBJ1-1,few
TGCAGCGTTGAGACGGACAGTGCCTACGAGCAGTACTTC,CSVETDSAYEQYF,TRBV29-1,NA,TRBJ2-7,NA
TGTGCCACCAGCAGAGGGGGGACGATCTCCTATGGGGGCACTGAAGCTTTCTTT,CATSRGGTISYGGTEAFF,TRBV15,NA,TRBJ1-1,many
TGTGCCATCAGAGGCCAGTCGGTAGAGACCCAGTACTTC,CAIRGQSVETQYF,TRBV10-3,NA,TRBJ2-5,NA
TGTGCCAGCAGCTCAGACACCCTGAACACTGAAGCTTTCTTT,CASSSDTLNTEAFF,TRBV7-9,NA,TRBJ1-1,NA
TGTGCCACCAGCACCCTCCAGGGGGCGGGGATTGGGACCCAGTACTTC,CATSTLQGAGIGTQYF,TRBV15,TRBD1,TRBJ2-5,NA
TGTGCCACGGGTGGGAGGTTCAACACTGAAGCTTTCTTT,CATGGRFNTEAFF,TRBV19,NA,TRBJ1-1,NA
TGTGCTGGCAGCTGGGGGCCGGGACAGCTACGCGAAAAACTGTTTTTT,CAGSWGPGQLREKLFF,TRBV7-8,TRBD1,TRBJ1-4,NA
TGCAGCGCCCGGCTGGCAGGGACCCCATTCTACGAGCAGTACTTC,CSARLAGTPFYEQYF,TRBV29-1,NA,TRBJ2-7,NA
TGCGCCAGCAGCTTGACGACTAGCGGGAGTAGTGAGACCCAGTACTTC,CASSLTTSGSSETQYF,TRBV5-1,TRBD2,TRBJ2-5,many
TGTGCCAGCAGCTTAATGGGAATTAATGAAAAACTGTTTTTT,CASSLMGINEKLFF,TRBV2,NA,TRBJ1-4,once
TGCAGCGTTATTGGGACAGGGGTGTACGAGCAGTACTTC,CSVIGTGVYEQYF,TRBV29-1,TRBD1,TRBJ2-7,NA
TGTGCCAGCAGGGACCAGAACTACGAGCAGTACTTC,CASRDQNYEQYF,TRBV6-5,NA,TRBJ2-7,many
TGTGCCAGCAGTCCTACAGGGCAAGAGACCCAGTACTTC,CASSPTGQETQYF,TRBV7-9,NA,TRBJ2-5,NA
TGCGCCAGCAGTGAAAGGGGGCTTAATTCACCCCTCCACTTT,CASSERGLNSPLHF,TRBV10-2,TRBD1,TRBJ1-6,many
TGTGCCAGCAGCTCGGACAGGAGAGGGCCCCAGCATTTT,CASSSDRRGPQHF,TRBV7-2,TRBD1,TRBJ1-5,many
TGCAGCGTCCAAACGGGCGAACGGGTTGAGACCCAGTACTTC,CSVQTGERVETQYF,TRBV29-1,NA,TRBJ2-5,few
TGTGCCAGCAGCCAGGGACAGGGGGAAGGCTACACCTTC,CASSQGQGEGYTF,TRBV7-9,TRBD1,TRBJ1-2,NA
TGTGCCAGCAGGCCAGCGGGGGGGGTAGGGGAGACCCAGTACTTC,CASRPAGGVGETQYF,TRBV27,TRBD2,TRBJ2-5,few
TGTGCCAGCAGTCAGGCTGGGGCCTCTGGAAACACCATATATTTT,CASSQAGASGNTIYF,TRBV25-1,NA,TRBJ1-3,few
TGTGCCAGCTCAACAGGGGGCGAAGAGACCCAGTACTTC,CASSTGGEETQYF,TRBV18,TRBD1,TRBJ2-5,few
TGTGCCAGCAGCGTCGGGACAGGGCTCGAGCATTTT,CASSVGTGLEHF,TRBV7-2,TRBD1,TRBJ1-5,NA
TGTGCCAGCAGTTTCGTCAATTACGAGCAGCCCCAGCATTTT,CASSFVNYEQPQHF,TRBV28,NA,TRBJ1-5,NA
TGTGCCAGCAGCTTATTAGCGGCAGCCTACGAGCAGTACTTC,CASSLLAAAYEQYF,TRBV7-2,NA,TRBJ2-7,many
TGCAGTGCCGTTCCTTGGACCTATAGCAATCAGCCCCAGCATTTT,CSAVPWTYSNQPQHF,TRBV20-1,NA,TRBJ1-5,many
TGTGCCAGCAGCGGACAGGGGAGCTCCTACGAGCAGTACTTC,CASSGQGSSYEQYF,TRBV9,TRBD1,TRBJ2-7,many
TGTGCCAGCAGTCTCAAGTTAGTCGGAACTGAAGCTTTCTTT,CASSLKLVGTEAFF,TRBV4-2,NA,TRBJ1-1,many
TGTGCCAGCAGTGAATATTGGGAGGGCGCCGGGGAGCTGTTTTTT,CASSEYWEGAGELFF,TRBV13,TRBD2,TRBJ2-2,few
TGTGCCTGGAGTGTACCCGGACAGGGGTGGCAGCCCCAGCATTTT,CAWSVPGQGWQPQHF,TRBV30,TRBD1,TRBJ1-5,few
TGTGCCAGCAGTGAAGGGGTTTGGAATTCACCCCTCCACTTT,CASSEGVWNSPLHF,TRBV2,NA,TRBJ1-6,NA
TGTGCCAGCAGCTTAGGGGGGGCGGCCGGCTACACCTTC,CASSLGGAAGYTF,TRBV7-3,NA,TRBJ1-2,many
TGTGCCAGCAGCTCAAGAGGGTCCTCGGCCAACGTCCTGACTTTC,CASSSRGSSANVLTF,TRBV7-9,NA,TRBJ2-6,once
TGCAGTGCTAGAGTCTCTAGCGGGGGCGCTTCCTACGAGCAGTACTTC,CSARVSSGGASYEQYF,TRBV20-1,TRBD2,TRBJ2-7,NA
TGTGCCAGCCCGAACAGGGATAGTAACACTGAAGCTTTCTTT,CASPNRDSNTEAFF,TRBV6-4,NA,TRBJ1-1,NA
TGTGCCAGCAGCGTAGAGGGACAAAATTCACCCCTCCACTTT,CASSVEGQNSPLHF,TRBV9,NA,TRBJ1-6,NA
TGTGCCAGTAGTATCGGAGCAGGCGGAAGGCCCCAGCATTTT,CASSIGAGGRPQHF,TRBV19,NA,TRBJ1-5,many
TGTGCCAGCAGTCCAAATGCCGGCGGTCATCAGCCCCAGCATTTT,CASSPNAGGHQPQHF,TRBV12-3/TRBV12-4,NA,TRBJ1-5,many
TGCGCCAGCGTTGTCCGGAACACTGAAGCTTTCTTT,CASVVRNTEAFF,TRBV5-1,NA,TRBJ1-1,NA
TGTGCCAGCAGCGACCGACAGGCCGAAAACTACGAGCAGTACTTC,CASSDRQAENYEQYF,TRBV7-9,NA,TRBJ2-7,NA
TGTGCCTGGAGTGTTGGGGGCCATGGCTACACCTTC,CAWSVGGHGYTF,TRBV30,NA,TRBJ1-2,many
TGTGCCAGCAGCTTAGCGCGGACAGGGGTGGCGGGAGAGACCCAGTACTTC,CASSLARTGVAGETQYF,TRBV7-6,TRBD1,TRBJ2-5,NA
TGTGCCAGCAGGACAGGGGGTTACACCGGGGAGCTGTTTTTT,CASRTGGYTGELFF,TRBV28,TRBD1,TRBJ2-2,few
TGTGCCACCAGTGATTTTACCGGGACTAGCGCCGGGGAGCTGTTTTTT,CATSDFTGTSAGELFF,TRBV24-1,TRBD2,TRBJ2-2,many